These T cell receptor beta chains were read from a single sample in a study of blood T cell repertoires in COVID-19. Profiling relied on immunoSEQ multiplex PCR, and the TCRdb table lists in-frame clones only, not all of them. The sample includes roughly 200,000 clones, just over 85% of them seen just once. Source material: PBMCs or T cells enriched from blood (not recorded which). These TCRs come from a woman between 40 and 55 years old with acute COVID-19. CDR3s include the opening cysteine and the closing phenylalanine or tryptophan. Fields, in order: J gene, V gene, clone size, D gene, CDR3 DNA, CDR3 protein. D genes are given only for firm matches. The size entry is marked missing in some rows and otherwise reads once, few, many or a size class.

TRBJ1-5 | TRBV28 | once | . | TGTGCCAGCCTGCGGTACGGGTTGAATCAGCCCCAGCATTTT | CASLRYGLNQPQHF
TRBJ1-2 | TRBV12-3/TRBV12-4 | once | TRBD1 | TGTGCCAGCAGTTTATGGACAGGGGATGGCTACACCTTC | CASSLWTGDGYTF
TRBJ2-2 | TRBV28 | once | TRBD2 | TGTGCCAGCAGACCGGGACTAGCAGACACCGGGGAGCTGTTTTTT | CASRPGLADTGELFF
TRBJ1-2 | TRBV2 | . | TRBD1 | TGTGCCAGCAGCCCTGACAGGGTTGGGGACTATGGCTACACCTTC | CASSPDRVGDYGYTF
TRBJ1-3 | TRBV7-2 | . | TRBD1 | TGTGCCAGCAGCCCGAGACAGGGACTCAGAGGAATATATTTT | CASSPRQGLRGIYF
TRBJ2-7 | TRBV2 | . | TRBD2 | TGTGCCAGCAGGAGGACTAGCGATACCTACGAGCAGTACTTC | CASRRTSDTYEQYF
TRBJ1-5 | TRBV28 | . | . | TGTGCCAGCAGTTGGTTCAGGGATAGCAATCAGCCCCAGCATTTT | CASSWFRDSNQPQHF
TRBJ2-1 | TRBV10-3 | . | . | TGTGCCGTTCGGGGGTTCTCCTACAATGAGCAGTTCTTC | CAVRGFSYNEQFF
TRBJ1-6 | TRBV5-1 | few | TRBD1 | TGCGCCAGCAGCCCTGGAACCGGGACAGATAATTCACCCCTCCACTTT | CASSPGTGTDNSPLHF
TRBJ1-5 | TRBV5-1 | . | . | TGCGCCAGCAGCTCCTATGGGGGGCAGCCCCAGCATTTT | CASSSYGGQPQHF
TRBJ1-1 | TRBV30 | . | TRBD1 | TGTGCCTGGAGTGTGGACAGGGGCACTGAAGCTTTCTTT | CAWSVDRGTEAFF
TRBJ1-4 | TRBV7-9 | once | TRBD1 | TGTGCCAGCAGCTCGCGGACAGGGATAAATGAAAAACTGTTTTTT | CASSSRTGINEKLFF
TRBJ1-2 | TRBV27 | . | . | TGTGCCAGCAGTGGGACTAGGGGGGCAGGAGGCTACACCTTC | CASSGTRGAGGYTF
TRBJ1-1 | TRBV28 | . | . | TGTGCCAGCAGTTTATACAGGGTGAACACTGAAGCTTTCTTT | CASSLYRVNTEAFF
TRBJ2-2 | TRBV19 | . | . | TGTGCCAGTAGTGTGGCAGGGCTATGGGGGGAGCTGTTTTTT | CASSVAGLWGELFF
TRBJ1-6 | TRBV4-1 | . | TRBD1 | TGCGCCAGCAGCTCTAGGAACAGGGGAAATTCACCCCTCCACTTT | CASSSRNRGNSPLHF
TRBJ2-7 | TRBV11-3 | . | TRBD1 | TGTGCCAGCAGCACCAGGGGGCATGGCGACGAGCAGTACTTC | CASSTRGHGDEQYF
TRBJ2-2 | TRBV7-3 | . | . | TGTGCCAGCAGCTTAATGAGAGGCTTCGCGAACACCGGGGAGCTGTTTTTT | CASSLMRGFANTGELFF
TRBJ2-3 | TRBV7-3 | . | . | TGTGCCACCACACTAGCAACTAGCACAGATACGCAGTATTTT | CATTLATSTDTQYF
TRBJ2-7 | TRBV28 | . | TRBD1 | TGTGCCAGTAAGGTACCCGGGACAGGGGTTTGGGAGCAGTACTTC | CASKVPGTGVWEQYF
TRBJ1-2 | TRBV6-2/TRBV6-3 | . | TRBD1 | TGTGCCAGCAGTTCATGGGACAGGGCCTATGGCTACACCTTC | CASSSWDRAYGYTF
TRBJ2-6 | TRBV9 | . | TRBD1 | TGTGCCAGCAGCCGGAAGGGACAGAGGTCTCTCTCTGGGGCCAACGTCCTGACTTTC | CASSRKGQRSLSGANVLTF
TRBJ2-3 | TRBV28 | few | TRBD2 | TGTGCCAGCAGTGCGCCCGGGACTAGCGGGAGGGCCCATACGCAGTATTTT | CASSAPGTSGRAHTQYF
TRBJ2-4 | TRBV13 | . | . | TGTGCCAGCAGCCCCTCGGACTTCACAATTCAGTACTTC | CASSPSDFTIQYF
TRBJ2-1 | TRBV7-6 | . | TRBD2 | TGTGCCAGCACCCCGGGTAGCGGGAGCCCTCGTGAGCAGTTCTTC | CASTPGSGSPREQFF
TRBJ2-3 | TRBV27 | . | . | TGTGCCAGCAGTTTTAGGGGCCGCTGGGGCACAGATACGCAGTATTTT | CASSFRGRWGTDTQYF
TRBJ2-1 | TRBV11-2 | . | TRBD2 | TGTGCCAGCAGCTTAGGGGGACTAGCGGGAAGCAATGAGCAGTTCTTC | CASSLGGLAGSNEQFF
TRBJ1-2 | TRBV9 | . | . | TGTGCCAGCAGCGTAGGTGGCGCGAAAGCAACAGGGAACTATGGCTACACCTTC | CASSVGGAKATGNYGYTF
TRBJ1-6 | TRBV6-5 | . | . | TGTGCCAGCAGATTCCGGGGGAGGTATAATTCACCCCTCCACTTT | CASRFRGRYNSPLHF
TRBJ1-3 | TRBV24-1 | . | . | TGTGCCACATCCTCGGGCAGGACTGATGGAAACACCATATATTTT | CATSSGRTDGNTIYF
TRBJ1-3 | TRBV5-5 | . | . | TGTGCCAGCAGCTTGGGTAGTACTTCTGGAAACACCATATATTTT | CASSLGSTSGNTIYF
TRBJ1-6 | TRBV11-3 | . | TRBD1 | TGTGCCAGCCGGGGAGGTCGGACAGGATCCAATTCACCCCTCCACTTT | CASRGGRTGSNSPLHF
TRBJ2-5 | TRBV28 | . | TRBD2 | TGTGCCAGCGGGACGGGGGGAGAGACCCAGTACTTC | CASGTGGETQYF
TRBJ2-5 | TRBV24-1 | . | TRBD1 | TGTGCCACCAGTGAGCCGACAGGGGATCGTGGAGAGACCCAGTACTTC | CATSEPTGDRGETQYF
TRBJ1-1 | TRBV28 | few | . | TGTGCCAGCAGTAAACCGAACAGAAACACTGAAGCTTTCTTT | CASSKPNRNTEAFF
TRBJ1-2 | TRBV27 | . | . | TGTGCCAGCGGGTCCCAGGGGCCGCAGGGCTACACCTTC | CASGSQGPQGYTF
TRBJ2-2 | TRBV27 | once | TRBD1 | TGTGCCAGCAGTGGGACAGGCCTTGCCGGGGAGCTGTTTTTT | CASSGTGLAGELFF
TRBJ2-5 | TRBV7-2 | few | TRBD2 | TGTGCCAGCAGCTTACGGCTAGTAGCGGGAGGCGGGGAGACCCAGTACTTC | CASSLRLVAGGGETQYF
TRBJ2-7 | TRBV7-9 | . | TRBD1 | TGTGCCAGCAGCTTAGGGGCAGGGACAGGTACCGAGCAGTACTTC | CASSLGAGTGTEQYF
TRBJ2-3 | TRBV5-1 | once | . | TGCGCCAGCAGCTTCGGACAGCTTAGCACAGATACGCAGTATTTT | CASSFGQLSTDTQYF
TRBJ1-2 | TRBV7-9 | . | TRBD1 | TGTGCCAGCAGCCGGGGACAGGTGCATGGCTACACCTTC | CASSRGQVHGYTF
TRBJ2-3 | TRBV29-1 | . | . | TGCAGCGTTGAAATTAGTGGGAGCGCCACAGATACGCAGTATTTT | CSVEISGSATDTQYF
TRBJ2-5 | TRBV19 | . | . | TGTGCCAGTAGTGGAGACAGTTCTCGGACCCAGTACTTC | CASSGDSSRTQYF
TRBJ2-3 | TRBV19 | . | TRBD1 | TGTGCCAGTAGTACAAACAGGGGCGATACGCAGTATTTT | CASSTNRGDTQYF
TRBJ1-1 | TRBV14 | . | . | TGTGCCAGCAGAGGCAGGGCGGCCACTGAAGCTTTCTTT | CASRGRAATEAFF
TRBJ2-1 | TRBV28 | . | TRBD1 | TGTGCCAGCAGTCTAGACAGGGGGCAGTTCTTC | CASSLDRGQFF
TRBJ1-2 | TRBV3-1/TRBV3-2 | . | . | TGTGCCAGCAGCCAAGATTTCGGAGCTAACTATGGCTACACCTTC | CASSQDFGANYGYTF
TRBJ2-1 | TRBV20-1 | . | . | TGCAGTGCTAGTCCCACCGCGTCTAGGCGGTCCTACAATGAGCAGTTCTTC | CSASPTASRRSYNEQFF
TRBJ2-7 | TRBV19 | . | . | TGTGCCACCCGGTCTAGCGTACAAACCTACGAGCAGTACTTC | CATRSSVQTYEQYF
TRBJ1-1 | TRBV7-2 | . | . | TGTGCCAGCAGCCTTCTAAACACTGAAGCTTTCTTT | CASSLLNTEAFF
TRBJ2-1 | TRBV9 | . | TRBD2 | TGTGCCAGCAGCCCCCGGGGGCCTAGCGGGAGATACAATGAGCAGTTCTTC | CASSPRGPSGRYNEQFF
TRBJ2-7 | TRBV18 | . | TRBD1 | TGTGCCAGCTCGACAGGGGGCATTCCCTACGAGCAGTACTTC | CASSTGGIPYEQYF
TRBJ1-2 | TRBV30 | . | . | TGTGCCTGGAGCTGGGCGGGGGCGGCTAGCTACACCTTC | CAWSWAGAASYTF
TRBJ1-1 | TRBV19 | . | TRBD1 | TGTGCCAGTGCGTCGGGGACAGGGGCGGTGAACACTGAAGCTTTCTTT | CASASGTGAVNTEAFF
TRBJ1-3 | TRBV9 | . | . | TGTGCCAGCAGCCATCCCGGAGGGGAAGGAAACACCATATATTTT | CASSHPGGEGNTIYF
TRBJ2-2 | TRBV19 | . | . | TGTGCCAGTAGTATTTGGGCGGGAACGAACACCGGGGAGCTGTTTTTT | CASSIWAGTNTGELFF
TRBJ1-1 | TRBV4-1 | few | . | TGCGCCAGCAGCCACGTCTCAGGCCCGGACTTCAACACTGAAGCTTTCTTT | CASSHVSGPDFNTEAFF
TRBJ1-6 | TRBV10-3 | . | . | TGTGCCATCACAAGTTCCGGAGAGCATAATTCACCCCTCCACTTT | CAITSSGEHNSPLHF
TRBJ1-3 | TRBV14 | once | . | TGTGCCAGCAGCCAAGCGGCGGGCACAAACACCATATATTTT | CASSQAAGTNTIYF